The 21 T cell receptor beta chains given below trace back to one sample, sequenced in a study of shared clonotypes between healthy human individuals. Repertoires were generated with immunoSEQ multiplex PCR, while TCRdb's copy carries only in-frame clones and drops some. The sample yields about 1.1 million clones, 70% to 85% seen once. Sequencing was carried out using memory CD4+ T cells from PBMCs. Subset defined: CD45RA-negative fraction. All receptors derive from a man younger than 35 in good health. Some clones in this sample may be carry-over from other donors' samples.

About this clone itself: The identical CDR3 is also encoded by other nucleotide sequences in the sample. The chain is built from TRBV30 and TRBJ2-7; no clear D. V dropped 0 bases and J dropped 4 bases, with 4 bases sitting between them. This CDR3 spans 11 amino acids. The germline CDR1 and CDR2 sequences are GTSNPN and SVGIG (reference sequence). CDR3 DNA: TGTGCCTGGAGTGTACGGTACGAGCAGTACTTC. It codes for CAWSVRYEQYF. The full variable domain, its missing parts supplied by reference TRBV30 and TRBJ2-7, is SQTIHQWPATLVQPVGSPLSLECTVEGTSNPNLYWYRQAAGRGLQLLFYSVGIGQISSEVPQNLSASRPQDRQFILSSKKLLLSDSGFYLCAWSVRYEQYFGPGTRLTVT.

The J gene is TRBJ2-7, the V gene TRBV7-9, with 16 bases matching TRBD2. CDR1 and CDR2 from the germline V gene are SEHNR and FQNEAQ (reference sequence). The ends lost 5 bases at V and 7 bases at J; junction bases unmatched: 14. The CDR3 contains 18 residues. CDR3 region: CASSPPGTSGRAAREQYF. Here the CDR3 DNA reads TGTGCCAGCAGCCCCCCCGGGACTAGCGGGAGGGCCGCGCGGGAGCAGTACTTC.

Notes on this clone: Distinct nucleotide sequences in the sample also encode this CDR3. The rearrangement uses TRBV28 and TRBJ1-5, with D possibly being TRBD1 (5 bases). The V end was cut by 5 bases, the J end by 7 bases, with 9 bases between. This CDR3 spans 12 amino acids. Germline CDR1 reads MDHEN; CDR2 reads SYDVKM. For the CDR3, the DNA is TGTGCCAGCAGTCCTCAGGGACAGCCCCAGCATTTT. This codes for CASSPQGQPQHF.

CDR3 DNA sequence: TGTGCCAGCAGCAAAGGACAGGTCCGGGGCTACACCTTC. Protein product: CASSKGQVRGYTF. The chain joins TRBV5-5 to TRBJ1-2, with TRBD1 matching 7 bases. Germline V lookup: CDR1 SGHKS, CDR2 YYEKEE (reference sequence). The CDR3 extends over 13 amino acids. J was trimmed by 8 bases and V by 4 bases; bases with no gene match: 8.

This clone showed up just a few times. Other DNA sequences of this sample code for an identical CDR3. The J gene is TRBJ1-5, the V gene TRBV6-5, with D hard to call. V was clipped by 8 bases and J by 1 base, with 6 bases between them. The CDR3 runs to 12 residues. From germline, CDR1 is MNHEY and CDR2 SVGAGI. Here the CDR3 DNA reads TGTGCCAGCGGCCTGAGCAATCAGCCCCAGCATTTT. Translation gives CASGLSNQPQHF.

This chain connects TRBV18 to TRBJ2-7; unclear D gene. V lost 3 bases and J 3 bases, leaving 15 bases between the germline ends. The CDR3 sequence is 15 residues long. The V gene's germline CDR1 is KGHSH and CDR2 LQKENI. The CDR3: CASSPPGKGNYEQYF. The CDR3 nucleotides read TGTGCCAGCTCACCGCCGGGTAAAGGAAACTACGAGCAGTACTTC.

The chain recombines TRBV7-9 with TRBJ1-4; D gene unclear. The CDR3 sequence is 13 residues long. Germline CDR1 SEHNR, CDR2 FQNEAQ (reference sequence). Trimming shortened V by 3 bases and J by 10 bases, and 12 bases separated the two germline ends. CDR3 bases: TGTGCCAGCAGCTTCGGCACCGCTCGAAAACTGTTTTTT. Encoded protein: CASSFGTARKLFF.

The CDR3 region is CASREYLGAPGNIQYF. The CDR3 region has the DNA TGTGCCAGCAGAGAGTACCTCGGGGCACCGGGAAACATTCAGTACTTC. The chain recombines TRBV9 with TRBJ2-4; either TRBD1 or TRBD2 may supply D (5 bases each). The CDR3 length is 16 residues. Germline V CDR1 and CDR2: SGDLS, YYNGEE. Trimming removed 5 bases at V and 6 bases at J, with 21 bases between.

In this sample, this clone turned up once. The CDR3, as DNA: TGTGCCAGCAGCCAACAGCTCGATCAGCCCCAGCATTTT. As protein: CASSQQLDQPQHF. V usage is TRBV14 and J usage is TRBJ1-5; D call uncertain. Trimming cost V 2 bases and J 5 bases, with 7 bases left between them. This CDR3 is 13 amino acids long. Per germline, CDR1 SGHDN and CDR2 FVKESK.

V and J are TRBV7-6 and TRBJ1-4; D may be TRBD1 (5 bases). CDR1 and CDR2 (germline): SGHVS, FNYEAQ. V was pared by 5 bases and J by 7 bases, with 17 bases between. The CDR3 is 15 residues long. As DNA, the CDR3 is TGTGCCAGCAGCCCCCAGGGCGGGGGGGTTGAAAAACTGTTTTTT. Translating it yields CASSPQGGGVEKLFF. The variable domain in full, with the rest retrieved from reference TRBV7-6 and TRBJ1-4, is GAGVSQSPRYKVTKRGQDVALRCDPISGHVSLYWYRQALGQGPEFLTYFNYEAQQDKSGLPNDRFSAERPEGSISTLTIQRTEQRDSAMYRCASSPQGGGVEKLFFGSGTQLSVL.

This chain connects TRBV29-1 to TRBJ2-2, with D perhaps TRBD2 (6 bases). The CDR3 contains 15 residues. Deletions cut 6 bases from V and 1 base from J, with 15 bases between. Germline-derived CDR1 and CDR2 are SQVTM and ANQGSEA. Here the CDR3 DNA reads TGCAGCGTGGGGAGGTCGGGACGGAACACCGGGGAGCTGTTTTTT. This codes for CSVGRSGRNTGELFF.

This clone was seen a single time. CDR3 DNA: TGCGCCAGCAGCCAAGCCGGGACAGACAATCAGCCCCAGCATTTT. Protein: CASSQAGTDNQPQHF. V and J are TRBV4-3 and TRBJ1-5; TRBD1 matches at 7 bases. There are 15 residues in the CDR3. CDR1 LGHNA and CDR2 YSLEER come from the germline V gene. The V and J ends lost 1 base and 3 bases, in that order; junction bases with no gene match: 3.

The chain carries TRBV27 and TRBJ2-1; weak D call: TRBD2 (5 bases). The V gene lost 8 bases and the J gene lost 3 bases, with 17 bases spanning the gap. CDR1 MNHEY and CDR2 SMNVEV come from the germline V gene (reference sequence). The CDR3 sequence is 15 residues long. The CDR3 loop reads CASGIGLYDYNEQFF. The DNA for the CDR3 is TGTGCCAGCGGAATAGGACTTTACGACTACAATGAGCAGTTCTTC.

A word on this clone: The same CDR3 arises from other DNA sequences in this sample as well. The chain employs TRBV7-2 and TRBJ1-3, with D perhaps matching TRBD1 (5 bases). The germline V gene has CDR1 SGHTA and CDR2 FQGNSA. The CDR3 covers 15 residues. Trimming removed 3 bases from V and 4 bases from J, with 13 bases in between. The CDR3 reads CASSLVRGAGNTIYF. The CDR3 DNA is TGTGCCAGCAGCTTGGTTCGGGGCGCAGGAAACACCATATATTTT.

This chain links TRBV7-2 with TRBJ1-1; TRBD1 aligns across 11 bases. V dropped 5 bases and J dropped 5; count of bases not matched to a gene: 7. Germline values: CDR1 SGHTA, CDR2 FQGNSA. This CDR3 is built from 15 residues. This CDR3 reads CASSPWTGGRTEAFF. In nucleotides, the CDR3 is TGTGCCAGCAGCCCATGGACAGGGGGCAGGACTGAAGCTTTCTTT.

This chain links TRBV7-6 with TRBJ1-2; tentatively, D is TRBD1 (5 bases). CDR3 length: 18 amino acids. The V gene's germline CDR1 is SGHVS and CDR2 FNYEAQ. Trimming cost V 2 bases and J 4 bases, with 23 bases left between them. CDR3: CASSLIQVPSDLFYGYTF. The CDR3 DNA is TGTGCCAGCAGCTTAATACAGGTCCCGTCAGACTTATTCTATGGCTACACCTTC. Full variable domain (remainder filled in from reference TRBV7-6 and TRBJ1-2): GAGVSQSPRYKVTKRGQDVALRCDPISGHVSLYWYRQALGQGPEFLTYFNYEAQQDKSGLPNDRFSAERPEGSISTLTIQRTEQRDSAMYRCASSLIQVPSDLFYGYTFGSGTRLTVV.

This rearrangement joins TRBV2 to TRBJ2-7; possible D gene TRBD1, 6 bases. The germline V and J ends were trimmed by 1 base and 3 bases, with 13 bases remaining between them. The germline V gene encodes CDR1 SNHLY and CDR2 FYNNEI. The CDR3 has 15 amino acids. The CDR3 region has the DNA TGTGCCAGCAGTGAAGTGGGGGCTCACCTCTACGAGCAGTACTTC. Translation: CASSEVGAHLYEQYF.

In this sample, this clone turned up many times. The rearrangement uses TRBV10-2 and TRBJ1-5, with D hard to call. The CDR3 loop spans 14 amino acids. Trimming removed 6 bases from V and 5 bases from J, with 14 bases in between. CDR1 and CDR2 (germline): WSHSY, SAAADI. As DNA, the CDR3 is TGCGCCAGCAGGGGCAGCGGTTTCTATCAGCCCCAGCATTTT. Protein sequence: CASRGSGFYQPQHF.

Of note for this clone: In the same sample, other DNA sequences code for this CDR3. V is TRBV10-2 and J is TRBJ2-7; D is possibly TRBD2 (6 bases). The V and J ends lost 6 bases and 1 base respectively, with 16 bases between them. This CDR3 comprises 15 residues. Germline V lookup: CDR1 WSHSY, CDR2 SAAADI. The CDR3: CASRDRGTQSYEQYF. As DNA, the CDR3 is TGCGCCAGCAGAGATCGGGGGACTCAGTCCTACGAGCAGTACTTC.

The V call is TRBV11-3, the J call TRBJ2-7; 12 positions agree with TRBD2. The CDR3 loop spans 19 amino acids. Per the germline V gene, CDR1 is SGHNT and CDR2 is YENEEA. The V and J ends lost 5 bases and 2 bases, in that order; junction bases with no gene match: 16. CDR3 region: CASSNRLAGDRRPTYEQYF. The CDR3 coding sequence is TGTGCCAGCAGCAACCGACTAGCGGGAGATAGGCGCCCAACCTACGAGCAGTACTTC.

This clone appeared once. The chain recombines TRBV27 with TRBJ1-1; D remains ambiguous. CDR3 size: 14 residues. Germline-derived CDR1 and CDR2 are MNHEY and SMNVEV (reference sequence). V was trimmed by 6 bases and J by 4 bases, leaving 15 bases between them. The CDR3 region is CASRSQNGGTEAFF. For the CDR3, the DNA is TGTGCCAGCAGGTCACAGAACGGCGGCACTGAAGCTTTCTTT.